The clone carrying this T cell receptor (beta chain) was seen only once. Germline CDR1 DFQATT, CDR2 SNEGSKA (reference sequence). CDR3 length: 17 residues. V dropped 3 bases and J dropped 6; count of bases not matched to a gene: 17. The protocol was immunoSEQ multiplex PCR, while the TCRdb copy is restricted to in-frame clones and leaves out a portion. The sample consists of about 240,000 clones, around 86% of them appearing once. The source of the sample is a study of blood T cell repertoires in COVID-19. Background on the study: The United States, Italy and Spain provided the acute and convalescent COVID-19 samples.

The V gene is TRBV20-1, the J gene TRBJ1-1; 9 bases match TRBD1. This TCR derives from a man at least 80 years old with acute or convalescent COVID-19. Material for sequencing was peripheral blood. Here the CDR3 reads CSASQYNRGLINAEAFF. DNA for the CDR3: TGCAGTGCTAGTCAGTATAACAGGGGGCTAATCAACGCTGAAGCTTTCTTT.